The 13 T cell receptor beta chains given below trace back to one sample, sequenced in a study of blood T cell repertoires in COVID-19. The table came from immunoSEQ multiplex PCR; TCRdb's copy has only in-frame clones and leaves some out. The sample includes 95,000 or so clones, roughly 79% seen only once; the top ten take approximately 4.6%. Sequenced: peripheral blood. All receptors derive from a man older than 75 with COVID-19, enrolled during active disease.

The chain employs TRBV19 and TRBJ1-1; 9 bases agree with TRBD1. The CDR3 runs 14 residues. The V segment lost 3 bases and the J segment 5 bases; nucleotides outside the gene matches: 4. CDR1 and CDR2 (germline): LNHDA, SQIVND (reference sequence). CDR3 amino acids: CASSISDRGTEAFF. The CDR3 nucleotides are TGTGCCAGTAGTATTTCCGACAGGGGGACTGAAGCTTTCTTT.

V gene TRBV6-6 combines with J gene TRBJ1-2, with D possibly TRBD1 on 5 matching bases. Germline V gene sequence: CDR1 MNHNY, CDR2 SVGAGI (reference sequence). V dropped 0 bases and J dropped 8 bases, with 19 bases sitting between them. CDR3 length equals 16 residues. This CDR3 is CASSYSRGGNPAGYTF. Written as DNA, the CDR3 is TGTGCCAGCAGTTACTCAAGGGGAGGGAATCCGGCAGGCTACACCTTC.

This clone was found a few times. The chain carries TRBV9 and TRBJ2-1; 11 bases are shared with TRBD2. The CDR3 sequence is 16 residues long. With 1 base clipped from V and 3 bases from J, the junction kept 3 bases outside the gene matches. Germline CDR1 and CDR2: SGDLS and YYNGEE. Here the CDR3 reads CASSVLAGGDYNEQFF. CDR3 sequence (DNA): TGTGCCAGCAGCGTACTAGCGGGGGGAGACTACAATGAGCAGTTCTTC.

This chain uses TRBV7-2 with TRBJ2-3, with 14 bases that match TRBD2. Per the germline V gene, CDR1 is SGHTA and CDR2 is FQGNSA. V shed 5 bases and J 4 bases; nucleotides not matched to a gene: 5. This CDR3 region has 16 residues. CDR3 DNA: TGTGCCAGCAGCCTAGGACTAGCGGGAGGAGCAGATACGCAGTATTTT. This translates into CASSLGLAGGADTQYF.

The chain recombines TRBV5-1 with TRBJ2-3; 9 bases align to TRBD2. CDR1 is SGHRS, CDR2 YFSETQ, per germline. CDR3 size: 14 residues. V gave up 7 bases and J gave up 2 bases; unmatched junction bases: 5. DNA for the CDR3: TGCGCCAGCGGCGGCGGGAGGGCCACAGATACGCAGTATTTT. Translating gives CASGGGRATDTQYF.

The chain joins TRBV18 to TRBJ1-4; 10 nucleotides line up with TRBD1. This CDR3 is built from 16 residues. J lost 8 bases, V lost 2 bases, and 8 bases had no gene match. Germline CDR1 and CDR2: KGHSH and LQKENI. In DNA, the CDR3 is TGTGCCAGCTCACCAAGTGAGACAGGGGGCCGAGAAAAACTGTTTTTT. This translates into CASSPSETGGREKLFF.

This sequence joins TRBV19 and TRBJ2-4, with TRBD2 matching over 7 bases. The trim removed 6 bases at V and 3 bases at J, leaving 11 bases unmatched. This CDR3 is built from 16 residues. Looked up from germline, CDR1 is LNHDA and CDR2 is SQIVND (reference sequence). The CDR3 is CASSPGGLVVKNIQYF. For the CDR3, the DNA is TGTGCCAGTAGCCCCGGCGGACTAGTTGTCAAAAACATTCAGTACTTC.

This chain links TRBV5-6 with TRBJ2-7, with TRBD1 as a possible D gene (5 bases). CDR1 SGHDT and CDR2 YYEEEE come from the germline V gene. This CDR3 region has 15 residues. Trimming took off 2 bases at V and 3 bases at J, with 15 bases between the two ends. Written as DNA, the CDR3 is TGTGCCAGCAGCTTTGGGCCAGGGCCGGACTACGAGCAGTACTTC. Protein sequence: CASSFGPGPDYEQYF.

The gene calls are TRBV27 and TRBJ1-2; D remains unclear. The V end was cut by 6 bases, the J end by 4 bases, with 12 bases between. Germline V gene sequence: CDR1 MNHEY, CDR2 SMNVEV (reference sequence). This CDR3 comprises 13 residues. The CDR3 DNA follows: TGTGCCAGCAGCCTAAATCCCTCCTATGGCTACACCTTC. Translated: CASSLNPSYGYTF.

This clone has only one observation. This rearrangement joins TRBV5-5 to TRBJ2-7; 8 bases are shared with TRBD1. Germline V gives CDR1 SGHKS, CDR2 YYEKEE (reference sequence). The CDR3 loop spans 16 amino acids. V lost 1 base to trimming and J lost 0 bases; unmatched junction nucleotides: 6. The CDR3 region has the DNA TGTGCCAGCAGCTTGTCGGACAGGGAGCCCTCCTACGAGCAGTACTTC. Translating gives CASSLSDREPSYEQYF.

V is TRBV21-1 and J is TRBJ2-1; TRBD2 is the table's D call, not checked against the DNA. TRBV21-1 is described as a pseudogene. This CDR3 comprises 16 residues. The CDR3 nucleotides read TGTGCCACCCCCCGCCCCCGTCGAGGGCTCCACAATGAGCAGTTCTTC. Its translation is CATPRPRRGLHNEQFF.

This sequence joins TRBV7-2 and TRBJ2-7, with 7 positions matching TRBD2. This CDR3 contains 13 residues. Germline assignment: CDR1 SGHTA and CDR2 FQGNSA. The ends lost 5 bases at V and 3 bases at J; junction bases unmatched: 4. The CDR3 region has the DNA TGTGCCAGCAGCGTGGGGGGGTTCTACGAGCAGTACTTC. Amino acids: CASSVGGFYEQYF.

The gene calls are TRBV15 and TRBJ2-3, with D possibly being TRBD2 (6 bases). The germline CDR1 and CDR2 sequences are LNHNV and YYDKDF (reference sequence). The CDR3 consists of 14 residues. V lost 1 base and J 1 base, leaving 6 bases between the germline ends. The CDR3 sequence: CATSRGGGTDTQYF. For the CDR3, the DNA is TGTGCCACCAGCAGAGGCGGGGGCACAGATACGCAGTATTTT.